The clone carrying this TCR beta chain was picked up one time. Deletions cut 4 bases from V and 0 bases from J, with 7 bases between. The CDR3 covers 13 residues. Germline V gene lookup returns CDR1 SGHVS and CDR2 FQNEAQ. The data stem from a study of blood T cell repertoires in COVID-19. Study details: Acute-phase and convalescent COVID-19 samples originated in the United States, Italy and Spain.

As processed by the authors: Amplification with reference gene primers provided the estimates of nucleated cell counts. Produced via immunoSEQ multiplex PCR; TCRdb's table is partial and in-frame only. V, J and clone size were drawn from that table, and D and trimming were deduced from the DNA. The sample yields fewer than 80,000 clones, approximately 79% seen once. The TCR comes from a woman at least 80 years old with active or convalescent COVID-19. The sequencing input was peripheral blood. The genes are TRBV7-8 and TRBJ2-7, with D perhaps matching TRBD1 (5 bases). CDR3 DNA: TGTGCCAGCAGCTGGGGCGGCTCCTACGAGCAGTACTTC. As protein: CASSWGGSYEQYF.